These 2 T cell receptor beta chains originate from one sample sequenced in a study of T-cell memory formation after mild COVID-19. Each CDR3 protein gets one entry after TCRdb re-called the 5' RACE reads with MiXCR. Among about 49,000 distinct CDR3 sequences listed, under 7.5% were seen once. Sequences were obtained from PBMCs or a T cell subset sorted from them (not recorded which). Receptors were obtained from a man aged 18 to 35 who had mild COVID-19 (a few samples of this study predate the infection). Cell type and time point are not known.

At least ten counts were recorded for this clonotype. The chain joins TRBV2 to TRBJ2-7; D is undetermined. The V gene's germline CDR1 is SNHLY and CDR2 FYNNEI. The CDR3 totals 13 residues. The V and J ends lost 10 bases and 0 bases respectively, with 13 bases between them. CDR3 DNA sequence: TGTGCCACTACCCTGACTGACTCCTACGAGCAGTACTTC. It is translated as CATTLTDSYEQYF.

This clonotype was counted at least ten times. The CDR3 region has the DNA TGTGCCAGCAGTCAAAGGGATTCGGGGACGCAGTATTTT. It specifies CASSQRDSGTQYF. This chain connects TRBV7-6 to TRBJ2-3; weak D call: TRBD2 (5 bases). The V and J ends lost 6 bases and 9 bases respectively, with 16 bases between them. The CDR3 extends over 13 amino acids. Germline CDR1 and CDR2: SGHVS and FNYEAQ.